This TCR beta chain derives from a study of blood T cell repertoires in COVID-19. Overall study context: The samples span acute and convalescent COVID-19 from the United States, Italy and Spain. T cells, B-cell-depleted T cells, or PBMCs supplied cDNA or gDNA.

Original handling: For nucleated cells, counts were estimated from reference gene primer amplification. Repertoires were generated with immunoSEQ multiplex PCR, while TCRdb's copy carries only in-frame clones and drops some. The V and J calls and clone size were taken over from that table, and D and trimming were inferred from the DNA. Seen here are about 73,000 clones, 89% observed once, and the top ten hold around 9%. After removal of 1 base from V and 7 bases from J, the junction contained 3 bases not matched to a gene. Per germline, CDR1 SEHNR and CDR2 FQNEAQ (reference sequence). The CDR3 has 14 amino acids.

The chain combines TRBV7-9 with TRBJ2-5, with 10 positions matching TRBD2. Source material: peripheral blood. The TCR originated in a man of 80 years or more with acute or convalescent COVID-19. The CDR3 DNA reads TGTGCCAGCAGCTTAGTAGCGGGGGGTCCGACCCAGTACTTC. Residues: CASSLVAGGPTQYF. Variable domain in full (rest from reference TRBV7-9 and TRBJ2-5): DTGVSQNPRHKITKRGQNVTFRCDPISEHNRLYWYRQTLGQGPEFLTYFQNEAQLEKSRLLSDRFSAERPKGSFSTLEIQRTEQGDSAMYLCASSLVAGGPTQYFGPGTRLLVL.